The clone carrying this T cell receptor beta chain was observed a single time. Its matching antigen is unknown. The data belong to a study of vaccination and CD4 T cells after COVID-19. Study-level information: Sampling that followed vaccination took place a median approximately 72 days after dose two, within a range of 14 to 241. Broader study findings: When vaccine-specific clones from convalescent patients were examined, 304 of 307 were spike mono-reactive.

Noted treatment: roughly 10-day PBMC culture with coronavirus spike peptide pools or control peptides (ViraFEST assay). The Oncomine TCR Beta short-read assay was applied to DNA of cultured CD4+ T cells. TCRdb fed the PCR reads into MiXCR, producing one record per CDR3 protein. The top ten clones hold 7.5% to 9.5% of a sample with around 21,000 distinct CDR3 sequences, roughly 63% of them seen once. CDR1 is DFQATT and CDR2 is SNEGSKA in the germline V gene (reference sequence). Trimming stripped 0 bases from V and 4 bases from J, with 15 bases between. The CDR3 is made up of 15 amino acids. This TCR was sampled from a human donor who had recovered from COVID-19. This sequence joins TRBV20-1 and TRBJ1-1, with D perhaps TRBD1 (6 bases). Sequencing used CD4+ T cells from blood, cultured in vitro. This chain's CDR3 is CSAREGRGGFTEAFF. CDR3 bases: TGCAGTGCTAGAGAGGGCAGGGGTGGTTTCACTGAAGCTTTCTTT.